Listed below are T cell receptor beta chains from one sample, sequenced in a study of T cell responses to AZD1222 COVID-19 vaccine. Sequencing was performed with immunoSEQ multiplex PCR; in TCRdb, only in-frame clones are kept and a portion is missing. The sample lists about 88,000 clones; about 89% were seen once. The sample consisted of peripheral blood, taken 28 days after the second AZD1222 dose. The source is an adult who received the AZD1222 COVID-19 vaccine. Both conserved end residues are part of each CDR3. The D gene is left open where the match is weak. A row's size may be missing; if present it is once, few, many or a size class.

>TRBJ1-6|.|TRBV14|.
CASSQMTANNSPLHF
TGTGCCAGCAGCCAGATGACCGCGAATAATTCACCCCTCCACTTT
>TRBJ1-6|.|TRBV2|.
CASSWDNSPLHF
TGTGCCAGCAGTTGGGATAATTCACCCCTCCACTTT
>TRBJ2-5|.|TRBV21-1|.
CASSKIQGLRETQYF
TGTGCCAGCAGCAAAATCCAGGGGCTAAGGGAGACCCAGTACTTC
>TRBJ1-1|.|TRBV7-8|.
CASSYTGTITEAFF
TGTGCCAGCAGCTACACCGGGACGATCACTGAAGCTTTCTTT
>TRBJ1-6|.|TRBV2|TRBD1
CASSRDRVQSPLHF
TGTGCCAGCAGTAGGGACAGGGTGCAGTCACCCCTCCACTTT
>TRBJ2-2|.|TRBV6-5|.
CASSYGGKAGELFF
TGTGCCAGCAGTTACGGAGGGAAGGCCGGGGAGCTGTTTTTT
>TRBJ2-7|.|TRBV19|TRBD1
CASSTNDWTGSYEQYF
TGTGCCAGTAGTACCAACGACTGGACAGGGTCCTACGAGCAGTACTTC
>TRBJ2-1|.|TRBV10-3|TRBD2
CAISGSGAGGPREQFF
TGTGCCATCAGTGGCTCAGGAGCGGGGGGGCCTCGCGAGCAGTTCTTC
>TRBJ1-6|.|TRBV24-1|.
CATRERFETSRPLHF
TGTGCCACCAGGGAACGATTTGAGACCAGTAGACCCCTCCACTTT
>TRBJ2-1|few|TRBV24-1|TRBD1
CATSGTGADEQFF
TGTGCCACCAGTGGGACAGGGGCTGATGAGCAGTTCTTC
>TRBJ1-2|.|TRBV6-5|TRBD1
CASSWSTGRAYGYTF
TGTGCCAGCAGTTGGTCGACAGGGCGGGCCTATGGCTACACCTTC
>TRBJ2-7|.|TRBV7-2|.
CASSLPPRAEQYF
TGTGCCAGCAGCTTACCCCCCCGGGCCGAGCAGTACTTC
>TRBJ1-1|.|TRBV6-1|.
CASSDASRSGNTEAFF
TGTGCCAGCAGTGATGCGTCCCGAAGTGGTAACACTGAAGCTTTCTTT
>TRBJ1-3|.|TRBV30|.
CAWSSGSGNTIYF
TGTGCCTGGAGTTCTGGGTCTGGAAACACCATATATTTT
>TRBJ1-6|.|TRBV4-2|.
CASSQDILEDNSPLHF
TGTGCCAGCAGCCAAGATATCCTTGAAGATAATTCACCCCTCCACTTT
>TRBJ2-3|.|TRBV3-1/TRBV3-2|TRBD2
CASSQSLATGTQYF
TGTGCCAGCAGCCAATCACTAGCGACTGGGACGCAGTATTTT
>TRBJ1-3|.|TRBV7-9|.
CASSSQGSSGNTIYF
TGTGCCAGCAGCTCCCAGGGTAGCTCTGGAAACACCATATATTTT